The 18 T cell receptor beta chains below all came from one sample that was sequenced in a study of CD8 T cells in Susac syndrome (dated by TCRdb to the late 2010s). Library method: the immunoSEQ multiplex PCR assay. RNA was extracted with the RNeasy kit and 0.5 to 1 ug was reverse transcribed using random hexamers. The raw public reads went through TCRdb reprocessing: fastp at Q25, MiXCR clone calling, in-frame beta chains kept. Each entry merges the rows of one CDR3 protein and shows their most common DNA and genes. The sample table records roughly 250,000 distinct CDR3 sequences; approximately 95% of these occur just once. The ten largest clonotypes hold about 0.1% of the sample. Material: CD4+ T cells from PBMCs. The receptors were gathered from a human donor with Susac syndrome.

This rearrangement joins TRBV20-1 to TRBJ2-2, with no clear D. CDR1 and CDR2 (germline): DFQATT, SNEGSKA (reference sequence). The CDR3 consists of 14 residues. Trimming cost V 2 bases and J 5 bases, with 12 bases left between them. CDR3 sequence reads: CSARLVGRTGELFF. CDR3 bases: TGCAGTGCTAGACTGGTTGGGCGGACCGGGGAGCTGTTTTTT.

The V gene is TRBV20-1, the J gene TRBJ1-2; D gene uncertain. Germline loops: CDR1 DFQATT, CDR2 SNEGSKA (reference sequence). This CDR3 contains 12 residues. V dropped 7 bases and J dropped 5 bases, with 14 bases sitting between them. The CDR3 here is CSVLTEFYGYTF. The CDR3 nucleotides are TGCAGTGTCCTGACGGAATTTTATGGCTACACCTTC.

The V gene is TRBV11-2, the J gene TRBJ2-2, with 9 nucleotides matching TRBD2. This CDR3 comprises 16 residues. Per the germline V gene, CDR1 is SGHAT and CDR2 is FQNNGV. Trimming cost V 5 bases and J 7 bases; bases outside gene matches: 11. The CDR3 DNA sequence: TGTGCCAGCAGCGAACTGCGGGAGGGCCTATTCGGGGAGCTGTTTTTT. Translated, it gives CASSELREGLFGELFF.

CDR3 in amino acids: CASSKRTGGAYEQYF. In DNA, the CDR3 is TGTGCCAGCAGCAAGAGGACAGGAGGTGCCTACGAGCAGTACTTC. The gene calls are TRBV4-2 and TRBJ2-7; 7 nucleotides align to TRBD1. V shed 5 bases, J shed 2 bases, and the junction held 9 bases outside the gene matches. Germline V gene lookup returns CDR1 LGHNA and CDR2 YNFKEQ. The CDR3 length is 15 residues.

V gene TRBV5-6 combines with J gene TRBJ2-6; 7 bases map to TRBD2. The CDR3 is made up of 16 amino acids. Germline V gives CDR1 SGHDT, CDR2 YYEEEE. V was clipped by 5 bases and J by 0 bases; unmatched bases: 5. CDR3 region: CASSHGGYSGANVLTF. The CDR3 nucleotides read TGTGCCAGCAGTCACGGGGGGTACTCTGGGGCCAACGTCCTGACTTTC. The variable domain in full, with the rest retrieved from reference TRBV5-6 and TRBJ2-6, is DAGVTQSPTHLIKTRGQQVTLRCSPKSGHDTVSWYQQALGQGPQFIFQYYEEEERQRGNFPDRFSGHQFPNYSSELNVNALLLGDSALYLCASSHGGYSGANVLTFGAGSRLTVL.

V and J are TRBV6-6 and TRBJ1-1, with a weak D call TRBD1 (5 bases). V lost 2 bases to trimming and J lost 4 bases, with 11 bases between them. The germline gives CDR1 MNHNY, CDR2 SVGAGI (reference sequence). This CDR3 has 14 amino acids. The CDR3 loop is CASSYAQGSTEAFF. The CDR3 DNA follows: TGTGCCAGCAGTTACGCCCAGGGCTCCACTGAAGCTTTCTTT.

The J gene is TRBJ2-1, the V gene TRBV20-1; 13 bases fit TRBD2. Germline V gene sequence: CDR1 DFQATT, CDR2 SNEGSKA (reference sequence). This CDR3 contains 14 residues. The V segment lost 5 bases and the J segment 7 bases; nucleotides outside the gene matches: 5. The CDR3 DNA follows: TGCAGTGCTGGAGGACTAGCGGGAGTTAATGAGCAGTTCTTC. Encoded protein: CSAGGLAGVNEQFF.

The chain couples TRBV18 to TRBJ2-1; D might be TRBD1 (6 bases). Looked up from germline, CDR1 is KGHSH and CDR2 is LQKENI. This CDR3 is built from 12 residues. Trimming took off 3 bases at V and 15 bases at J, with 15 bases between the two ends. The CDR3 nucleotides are TGTGCCAGCTCACCTTCCGGGACACTCATGTTCTTC. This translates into CASSPSGTLMFF. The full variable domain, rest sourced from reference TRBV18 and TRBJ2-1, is NAGVMQNPRHLVRRRGQEARLRCSPMKGHSHVYWYRQLPEEGLKFMVYLQKENIIDESGMPKERFSAEFPKEGPSILRIQQVVRGDSAAYFCASSPSGTLMFFGPGTRLTVL.

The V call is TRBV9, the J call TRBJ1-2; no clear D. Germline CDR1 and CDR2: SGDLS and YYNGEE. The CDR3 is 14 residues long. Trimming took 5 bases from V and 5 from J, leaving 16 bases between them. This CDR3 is CASRKSPSTYGYTF. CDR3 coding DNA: TGTGCCAGCAGAAAGTCCCCGTCGACTTATGGCTACACCTTC. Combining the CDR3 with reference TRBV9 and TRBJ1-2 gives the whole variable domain DSGVTQTPKHLITATGQRVTLRCSPRSGDLSVYWYQQSLDQGLQFLIQYYNGEERAKGNILERFSAQQFPDLHSELNLSSLELGDSALYFCASRKSPSTYGYTFGSGTRLTVV.

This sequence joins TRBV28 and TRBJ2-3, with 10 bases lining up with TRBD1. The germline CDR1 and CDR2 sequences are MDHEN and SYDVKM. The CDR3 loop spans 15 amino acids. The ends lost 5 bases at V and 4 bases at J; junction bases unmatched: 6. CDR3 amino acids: CASSATGGASDTQYF. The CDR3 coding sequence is TGTGCCAGCAGTGCGACAGGGGGCGCGTCAGATACGCAGTATTTT.

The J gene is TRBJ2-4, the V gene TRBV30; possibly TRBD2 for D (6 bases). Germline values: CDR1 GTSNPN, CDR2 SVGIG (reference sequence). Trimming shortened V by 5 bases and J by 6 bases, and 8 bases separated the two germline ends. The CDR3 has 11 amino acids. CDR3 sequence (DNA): TGTGCCTGGGGAGCGGGAAACATTCAGTACTTC. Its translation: CAWGAGNIQYF. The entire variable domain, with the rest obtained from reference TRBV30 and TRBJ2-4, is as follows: SQTIHQWPATLVQPVGSPLSLECTVEGTSNPNLYWYRQAAGRGLQLLFYSVGIGQISSEVPQNLSASRPQDRQFILSSKKLLLSDSGFYLCAWGAGNIQYFGAGTRLSVL.

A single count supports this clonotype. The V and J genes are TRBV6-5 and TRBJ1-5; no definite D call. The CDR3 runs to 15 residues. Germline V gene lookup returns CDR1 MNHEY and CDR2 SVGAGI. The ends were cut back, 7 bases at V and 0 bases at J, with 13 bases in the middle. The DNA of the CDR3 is TGTGCCAGCACCCCTTTAGCCTATAGCAATCAGCCCCAGCATTTT. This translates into CASTPLAYSNQPQHF.

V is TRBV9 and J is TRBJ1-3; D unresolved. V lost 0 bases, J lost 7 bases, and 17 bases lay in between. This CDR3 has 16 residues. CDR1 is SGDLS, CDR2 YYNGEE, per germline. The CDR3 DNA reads TGTGCCAGCAGCGTAGGCCATCATCCTCGGTGGAACACCATATATTTT. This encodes CASSVGHHPRWNTIYF. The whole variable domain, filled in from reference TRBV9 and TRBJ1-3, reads DSGVTQTPKHLITATGQRVTLRCSPRSGDLSVYWYQQSLDQGLQFLIQYYNGEERAKGNILERFSAQQFPDLHSELNLSSLELGDSALYFCASSVGHHPRWNTIYFGEGSWLTVV.

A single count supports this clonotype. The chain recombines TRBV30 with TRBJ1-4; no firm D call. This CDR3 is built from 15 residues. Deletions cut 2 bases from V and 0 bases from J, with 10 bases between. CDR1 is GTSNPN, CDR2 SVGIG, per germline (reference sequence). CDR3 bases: TGTGCCTGGAGTAACGGGCTAACAACTAATGAAAAACTGTTTTTT. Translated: CAWSNGLTTNEKLFF.

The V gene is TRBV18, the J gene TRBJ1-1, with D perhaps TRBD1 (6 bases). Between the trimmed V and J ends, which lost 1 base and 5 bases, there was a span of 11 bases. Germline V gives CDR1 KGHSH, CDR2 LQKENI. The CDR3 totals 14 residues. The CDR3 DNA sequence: TGTGCCAGCTCACCACTGGCAGGGGATACTGAAGCTTTCTTT. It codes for CASSPLAGDTEAFF.

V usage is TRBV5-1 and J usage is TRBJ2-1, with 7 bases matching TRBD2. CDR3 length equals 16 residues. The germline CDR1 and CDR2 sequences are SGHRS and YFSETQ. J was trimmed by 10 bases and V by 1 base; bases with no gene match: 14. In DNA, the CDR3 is TGCGCCAGCAGCTTGTTGCCCGGGACTACCTCCCAGGAGCAGTTCTTC. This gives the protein CASSLLPGTTSQEQFF.

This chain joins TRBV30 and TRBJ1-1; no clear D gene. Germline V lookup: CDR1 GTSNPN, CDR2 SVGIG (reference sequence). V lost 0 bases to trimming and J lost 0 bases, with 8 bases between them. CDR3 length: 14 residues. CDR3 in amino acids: CAWSVPGMNTEAFF. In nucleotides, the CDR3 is TGTGCCTGGAGTGTACCCGGTATGAACACTGAAGCTTTCTTT.

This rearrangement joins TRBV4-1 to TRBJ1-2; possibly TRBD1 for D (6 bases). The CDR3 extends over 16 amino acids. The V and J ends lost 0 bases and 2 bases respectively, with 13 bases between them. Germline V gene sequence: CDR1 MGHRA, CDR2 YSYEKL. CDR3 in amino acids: CASSQDSRTANYGYTF. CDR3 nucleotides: TGCGCCAGCAGCCAAGATAGTAGGACAGCAAACTATGGCTACACCTTC.